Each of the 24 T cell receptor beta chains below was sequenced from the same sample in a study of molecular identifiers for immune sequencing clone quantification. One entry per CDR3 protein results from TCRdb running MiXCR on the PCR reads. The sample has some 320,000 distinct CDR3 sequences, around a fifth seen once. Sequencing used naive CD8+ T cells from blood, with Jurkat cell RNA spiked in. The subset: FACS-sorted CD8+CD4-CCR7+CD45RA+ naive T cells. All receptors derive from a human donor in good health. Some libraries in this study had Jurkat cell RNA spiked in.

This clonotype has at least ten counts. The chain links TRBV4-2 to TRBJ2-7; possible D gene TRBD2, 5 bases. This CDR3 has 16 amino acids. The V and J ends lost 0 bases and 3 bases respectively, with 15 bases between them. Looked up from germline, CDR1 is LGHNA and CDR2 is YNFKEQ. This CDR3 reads CASSQDFGGQVYEQYF. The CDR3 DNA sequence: TGTGCCAGCAGCCAAGATTTCGGCGGGCAGGTCTACGAGCAGTACTTC.

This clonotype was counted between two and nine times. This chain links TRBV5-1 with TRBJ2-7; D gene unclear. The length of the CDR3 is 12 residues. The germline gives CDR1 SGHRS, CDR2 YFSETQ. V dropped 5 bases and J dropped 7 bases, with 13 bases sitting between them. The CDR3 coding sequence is TGCGCCAGCAGTTCCGAACTGAGGGAGCAGTACTTC. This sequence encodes CASSSELREQYF. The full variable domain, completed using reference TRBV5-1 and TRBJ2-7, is KAGVTQTPRYLIKTRGQQVTLSCSPISGHRSVSWYQQTPGQGLQFLFEYFSETQRNKGNFPGRFSGRQFSNSRSEMNVSTLELGDSALYLCASSSELREQYFGPGTRLTVT.

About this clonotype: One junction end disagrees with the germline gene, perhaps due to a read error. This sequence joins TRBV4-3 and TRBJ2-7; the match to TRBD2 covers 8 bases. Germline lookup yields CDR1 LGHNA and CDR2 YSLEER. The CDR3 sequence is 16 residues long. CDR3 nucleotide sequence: TGCACCAGCAGCCAAGATCTAGCGGGTTCCGGCTACGAGCAGTACTTC. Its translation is CTSSQDLAGSGYEQYF.

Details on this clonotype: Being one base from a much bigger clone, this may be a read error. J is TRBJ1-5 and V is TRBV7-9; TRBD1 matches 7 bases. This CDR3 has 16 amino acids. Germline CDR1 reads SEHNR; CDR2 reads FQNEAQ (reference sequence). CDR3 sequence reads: CASSLAGQAENQHQHF. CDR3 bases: TGTGCCAGCAGCTTAGCTGGACAGGCTGAAAATCAGCACCAGCATTTT.

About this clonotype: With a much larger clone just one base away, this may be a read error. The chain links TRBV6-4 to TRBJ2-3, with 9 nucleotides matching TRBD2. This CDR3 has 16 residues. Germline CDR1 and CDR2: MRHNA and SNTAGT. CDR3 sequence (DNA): TGTGCCGGCAGTGAGTTTGCGGGAGGGCCCCCAGATACGCAGTATTTT. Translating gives CAGSEFAGGPPDTQYF.

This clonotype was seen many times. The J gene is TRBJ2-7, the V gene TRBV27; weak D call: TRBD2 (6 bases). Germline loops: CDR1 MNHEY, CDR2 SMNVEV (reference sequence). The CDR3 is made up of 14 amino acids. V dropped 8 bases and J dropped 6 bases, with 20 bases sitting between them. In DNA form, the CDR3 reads TGTGCCAGCGGAAACCGGGACTTGGTGGGCGAGCAGTACTTC. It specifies CASGNRDLVGEQYF.

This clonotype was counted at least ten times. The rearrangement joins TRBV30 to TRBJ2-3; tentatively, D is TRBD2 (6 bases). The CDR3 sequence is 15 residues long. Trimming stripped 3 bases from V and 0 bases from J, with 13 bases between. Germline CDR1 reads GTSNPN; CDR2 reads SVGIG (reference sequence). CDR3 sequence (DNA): TGTGCCTGGAGCCGCGGGGCATCTAGCACAGATACGCAGTATTTT. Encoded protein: CAWSRGASSTDTQYF.

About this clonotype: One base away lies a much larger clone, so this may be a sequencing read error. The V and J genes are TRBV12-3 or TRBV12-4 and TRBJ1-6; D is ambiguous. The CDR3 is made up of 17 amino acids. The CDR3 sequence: CASSLRHGMIYSSPLHF. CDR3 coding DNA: TGTGCCAGCAGTTTACGGCACGGAATGATTTATAGTTCACCCCTCCACTTT.

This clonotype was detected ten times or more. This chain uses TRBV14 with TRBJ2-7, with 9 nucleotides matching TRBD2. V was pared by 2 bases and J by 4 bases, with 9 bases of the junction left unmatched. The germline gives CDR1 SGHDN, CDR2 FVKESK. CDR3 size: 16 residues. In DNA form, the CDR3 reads TGTGCCAGCAGCCAAACCGGGACTAGCTATGGGTACGAGCAGTACTTC. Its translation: CASSQTGTSYGYEQYF.

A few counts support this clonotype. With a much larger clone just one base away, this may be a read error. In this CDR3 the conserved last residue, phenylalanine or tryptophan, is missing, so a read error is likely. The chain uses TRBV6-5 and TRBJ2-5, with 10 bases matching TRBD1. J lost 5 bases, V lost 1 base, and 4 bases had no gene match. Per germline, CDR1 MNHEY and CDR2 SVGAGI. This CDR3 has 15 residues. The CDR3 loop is CASSYYRTGGETQYS. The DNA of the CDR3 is TGTGCCAGCAGTTACTATCGGACAGGGGGTGAGACCCAGTACTCC.

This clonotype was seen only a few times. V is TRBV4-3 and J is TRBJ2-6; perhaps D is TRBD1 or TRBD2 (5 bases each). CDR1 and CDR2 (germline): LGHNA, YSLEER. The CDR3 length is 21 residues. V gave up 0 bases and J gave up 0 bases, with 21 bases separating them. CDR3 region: CASSQDKVGTQYSSGANVLTF. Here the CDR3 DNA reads TGCGCCAGCAGCCAAGATAAAGTGGGGACGCAATATAGCTCTGGGGCCAACGTCCTGACTTTC.

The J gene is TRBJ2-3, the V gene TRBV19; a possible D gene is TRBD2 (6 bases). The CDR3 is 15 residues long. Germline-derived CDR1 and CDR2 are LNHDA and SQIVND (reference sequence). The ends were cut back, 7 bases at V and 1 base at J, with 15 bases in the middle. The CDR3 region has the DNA TGTGCCAGTATAGGAACCCGGGAGCGCACAGATACGCAGTATTTT. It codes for CASIGTRERTDTQYF.

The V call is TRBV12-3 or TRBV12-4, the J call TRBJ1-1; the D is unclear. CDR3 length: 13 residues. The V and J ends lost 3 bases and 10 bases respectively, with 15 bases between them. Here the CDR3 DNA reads TGTGCCAGCAGTTTCACCACCCTCCCCGTAGCTTTCTTT. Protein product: CASSFTTLPVAFF.

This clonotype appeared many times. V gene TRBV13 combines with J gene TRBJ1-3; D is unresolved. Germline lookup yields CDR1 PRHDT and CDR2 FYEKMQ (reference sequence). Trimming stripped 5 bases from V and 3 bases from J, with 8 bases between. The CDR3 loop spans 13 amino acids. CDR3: CASSPSLGNTIYF. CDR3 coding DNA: TGTGCCAGCAGCCCATCACTTGGAAACACCATATATTTT.

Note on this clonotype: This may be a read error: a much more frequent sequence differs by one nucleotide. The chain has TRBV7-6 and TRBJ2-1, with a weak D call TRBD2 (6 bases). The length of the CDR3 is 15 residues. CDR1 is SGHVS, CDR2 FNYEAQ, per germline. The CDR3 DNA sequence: TGTGCCAGCAGTCGGTTGGGCGGGGCCTGGGATGAGCAGCTCTTC. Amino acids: CASSRLGGAWDEQLF.

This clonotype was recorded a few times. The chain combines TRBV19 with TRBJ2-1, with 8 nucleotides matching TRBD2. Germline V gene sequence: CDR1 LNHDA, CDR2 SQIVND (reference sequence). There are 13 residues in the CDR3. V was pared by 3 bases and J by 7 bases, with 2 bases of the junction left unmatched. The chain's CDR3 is CASSIGTRNEQFF. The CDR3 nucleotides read TGTGCCAGTAGTATCGGGACTAGGAATGAGCAGTTCTTC.

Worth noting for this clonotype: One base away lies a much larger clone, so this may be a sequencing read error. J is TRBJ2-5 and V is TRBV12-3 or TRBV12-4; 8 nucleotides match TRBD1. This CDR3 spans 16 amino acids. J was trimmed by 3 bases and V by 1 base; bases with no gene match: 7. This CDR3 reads CASSLEQGGMKETQYF. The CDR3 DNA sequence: TGTGCCAGCAGTTTAGAACAGGGGGGAATGAAAGAGACCCAGTACTTC.

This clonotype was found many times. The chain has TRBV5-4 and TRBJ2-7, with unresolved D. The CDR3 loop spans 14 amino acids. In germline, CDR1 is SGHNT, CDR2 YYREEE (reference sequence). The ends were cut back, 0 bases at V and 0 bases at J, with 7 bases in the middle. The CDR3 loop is CASSLAYGSYEQYF. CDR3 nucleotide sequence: TGTGCCAGCAGCTTGGCCTATGGCTCCTACGAGCAGTACTTC.

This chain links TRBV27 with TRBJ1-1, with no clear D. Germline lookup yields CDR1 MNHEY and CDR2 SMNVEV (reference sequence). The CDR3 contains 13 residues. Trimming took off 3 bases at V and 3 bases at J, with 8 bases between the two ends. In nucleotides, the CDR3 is TGTGCCAGCAGTTTCGCCCCTGACACTGAAGCTTTCTTT. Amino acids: CASSFAPDTEAFF.

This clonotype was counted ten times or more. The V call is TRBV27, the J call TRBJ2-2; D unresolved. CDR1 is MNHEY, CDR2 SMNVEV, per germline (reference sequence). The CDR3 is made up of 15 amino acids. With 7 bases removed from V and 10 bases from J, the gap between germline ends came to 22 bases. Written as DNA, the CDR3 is TGTGCCAGCACCGGATTTATGACTGCTAATATGGAGCTGTTTTTT. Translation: CASTGFMTANMELFF.

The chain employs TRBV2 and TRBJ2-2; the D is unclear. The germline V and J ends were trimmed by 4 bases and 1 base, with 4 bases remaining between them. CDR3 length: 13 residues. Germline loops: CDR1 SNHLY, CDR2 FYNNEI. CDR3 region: CASSGLNTGELFF. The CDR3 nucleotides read TGTGCCAGCAGTGGTTTGAACACCGGGGAGCTGTTTTTT.

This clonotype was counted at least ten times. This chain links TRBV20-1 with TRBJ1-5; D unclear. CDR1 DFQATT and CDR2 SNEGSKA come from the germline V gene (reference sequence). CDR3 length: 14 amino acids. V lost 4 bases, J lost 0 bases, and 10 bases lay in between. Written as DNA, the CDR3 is TGCAGTGCTAACAGCAGAGATAGCAATCAGCCCCAGCATTTT. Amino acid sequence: CSANSRDSNQPQHF.

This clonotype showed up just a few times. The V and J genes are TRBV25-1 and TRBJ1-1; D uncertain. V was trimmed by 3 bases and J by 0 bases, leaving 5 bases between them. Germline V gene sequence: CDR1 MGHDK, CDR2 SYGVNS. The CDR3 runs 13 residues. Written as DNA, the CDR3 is TGTGCCAGCAGTGATTCGGTGAACACTGAAGCTTTCTTT. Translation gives CASSDSVNTEAFF.

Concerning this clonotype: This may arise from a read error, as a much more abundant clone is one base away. CDR3 protein: CASSITRDIAFNQPRHF. CDR3 nucleotide sequence: TGTGCCAGCAGTATCACCCGGGACATCGCTTTCAATCAGCCCCGGCATTTT. This sequence joins TRBV12-3 or TRBV12-4 and TRBJ1-5, with D perhaps TRBD1 (6 bases). The CDR3 sequence is 17 residues long.